One sample yielded the 24 T cell receptor beta chains listed below, sequenced in a study of blood T cell repertoires in COVID-19. Using immunoSEQ multiplex PCR, the repertoire was profiled, and TCRdb retains in-frame clones only, with some absent. The table lists approximately 390,000 clones, approximately 89% of them singletons. The specimen sequenced was peripheral blood. These receptors were obtained from a woman aged 55-69 years with COVID-19, enrolled during active disease.

The rearrangement uses TRBV12-5 and TRBJ1-1, with D tentatively TRBD1 (5 bases). This CDR3 is 15 amino acids long. CDR1 is LGHNT and CDR2 is FRNRAP in the germline V gene. The ends were cut back, 7 bases at V and 4 bases at J, with 19 bases in the middle. The CDR3, as DNA: TGTGCTAGTGCGTGGGCAGGGCAAGTAGGCACTGAAGCTTTCTTT. This encodes CASAWAGQVGTEAFF.

The chain links TRBV9 to TRBJ2-7; 9 positions match TRBD2. Looked up from germline, CDR1 is SGDLS and CDR2 is YYNGEE. CDR3 length: 15 residues. V was pared by 4 bases and J by 2 bases, with 7 bases of the junction left unmatched. The CDR3 sequence is CASSPVAGETYEQYF. The CDR3 DNA reads TGTGCCAGCAGCCCCGTAGCGGGGGAGACCTACGAGCAGTACTTC. Supplemented by reference TRBV9 and TRBJ2-7, the full variable domain reads DSGVTQTPKHLITATGQRVTLRCSPRSGDLSVYWYQQSLDQGLQFLIQYYNGEERAKGNILERFSAQQFPDLHSELNLSSLELGDSALYFCASSPVAGETYEQYFGPGTRLTVT.

This chain connects TRBV5-1 to TRBJ1-3, with D unresolved. V was shortened by 2 bases and J by 2 bases, with 14 bases between the two germline ends. The CDR3 is made up of 16 amino acids. Germline CDR1 and CDR2: SGHRS and YFSETQ. The CDR3 is CASSFRALGAGNTIYF. The CDR3 region has the DNA TGCGCCAGCAGCTTCCGGGCCCTCGGGGCTGGAAACACCATATATTTT.

The chain couples TRBV29-1 to TRBJ1-1; D remains ambiguous. Germline loops: CDR1 SQVTM, CDR2 ANQGSEA. The CDR3 has 11 amino acids. Trimming stripped 7 bases from V and 0 bases from J, with 6 bases between. The CDR3 protein is CSATMNTEAFF. The CDR3 bases are TGCAGCGCCACAATGAACACTGAAGCTTTCTTT. The entire variable domain, with the rest obtained from reference TRBV29-1 and TRBJ1-1, is as follows: SAVISQKPSRDICQRGTSLTIQCQVDSQVTMMFWYRQQPGQSLTLIATANQGSEATYESGFVIDKFPISRPNLTFSTLTVSNMSPEDSSIYLCSATMNTEAFFGQGTRLTVV.

The rearrangement joins TRBV6-5 to TRBJ2-1; 11 bases agree with TRBD1. CDR1 and CDR2 (germline): MNHEY, SVGAGI. Losses at the gene ends were 6 bases for V and 2 bases for J; bases not matched to a gene: 3. This CDR3 contains 15 residues. CDR3 protein: CASSPDRGPYNEQFF. DNA of the CDR3: TGTGCCAGCAGCCCGGACAGGGGGCCCTACAATGAGCAGTTCTTC.

The V gene is TRBV28, the J gene TRBJ2-7, with TRBD1 identical over 9 bases. V was pared by 6 bases and J by 3 bases, with 9 bases of the junction left unmatched. CDR1 and CDR2 (germline): MDHEN, SYDVKM. The CDR3 length is 15 residues. CDR3 protein: CASSHGGQGFYEQYF. CDR3 nucleotide sequence: TGTGCCAGCAGCCATGGGGGACAGGGTTTCTACGAGCAGTACTTC.

J is TRBJ1-2 and V is TRBV5-1; tentative D call: TRBD1 (5 bases). This CDR3 has 12 amino acids. CDR1 is SGHRS, CDR2 YFSETQ, per germline. Trimming cost V 7 bases and J 2 bases, with 9 bases left between them. The CDR3 DNA follows: TGCGCCAGCGCGGGGGGGAACTATGGCTACACCTTC. Its protein is CASAGGNYGYTF.

This chain joins TRBV7-9 and TRBJ1-2; D ambiguous. Germline V lookup: CDR1 SEHNR, CDR2 FQNEAQ (reference sequence). Trimming stripped 5 bases from V and 6 bases from J, with 10 bases between. The CDR3 totals 12 residues. CDR3 in DNA: TGTGCCAGCAGCCGATCTCGGGATGGCTACACCTTC. This codes for CASSRSRDGYTF.

Comment on this clone: One end of the junction varies from germline; a read error may be responsible. The V call is TRBV5-1, the J call TRBJ2-7; tentatively, D is TRBD1 (6 bases). Germline loops: CDR1 SGHRS, CDR2 YFSETQ. CDR3 length equals 15 residues. CDR3 residues: CASSLARTASDEQYF. In DNA form, the CDR3 reads TGCGCCAGCAGCTTGGCCAGGACAGCCTCCGACGAGCAGTACTTC.

CDR3 nucleotides: TGTGCCAGCAGCACTAGGGGACAGGGCGGGACTGAAGCTTTCTTT. This sequence encodes CASSTRGQGGTEAFF. The genes are TRBV16 and TRBJ1-1; TRBD1 matches 9 bases. Germline lookup yields CDR1 KGHSY and CDR2 FQNENV. This CDR3 spans 15 amino acids. V lost 5 bases, J lost 5 bases, and 9 bases stayed unmatched.

The chain's CDR3 is CASSPTVNSEQFF. The CDR3 DNA follows: TGTGCCAGCAGCCCGACCGTTAACAGTGAGCAGTTCTTC. The V and J genes are TRBV11-2 and TRBJ2-1; D unresolved. This CDR3 comprises 13 residues. Germline CDR1 and CDR2: SGHAT and FQNNGV. The V gene lost 5 bases and the J gene lost 9 bases, with 14 bases spanning the gap.

V is TRBV28 and J is TRBJ1-5; D is uncertain. CDR1 and CDR2 from the germline V gene are MDHEN and SYDVKM. The CDR3 runs to 15 residues. Trimming cost V 2 bases and J 9 bases, with 17 bases left between them. The CDR3 region has the DNA TGTGCCAGCAGTTTAGGAGGACTTCTGGGTGGGCCCCAGCATTTT. Protein product: CASSLGGLLGGPQHF. Based on the CDR3 plus reference TRBV28 and TRBJ1-5, the full variable domain is DVKVTQSSRYLVKRTGEKVFLECVQDMDHENMFWYRQDPGLGLRLIYFSYDVKMKEKGDIPEGYSVSREKKERFSLILESASTNQTSMYLCASSLGGLLGGPQHFGDGTRLSIL.

The chain links TRBV14 to TRBJ2-5, with no clear D. This CDR3 region has 13 residues. The germline V and J ends were trimmed by 4 bases and 5 bases, with 11 bases remaining between them. Per the germline V gene, CDR1 is SGHDN and CDR2 is FVKESK. CDR3 nucleotides: TGTGCCAGCAGCCCTCTAGTTTCGGAGACCCAGTACTTC. Its translation: CASSPLVSETQYF.

This sequence joins TRBV18 and TRBJ1-1; 7 bases line up with TRBD1. V lost 3 bases, J lost 3 bases, and 10 bases stayed unmatched. This CDR3 has 16 amino acids. Germline values: CDR1 KGHSH, CDR2 LQKENI. CDR3 loop: CASSPTIDREDTEAFF. The CDR3 region has the DNA TGTGCCAGCTCACCTACCATAGACAGGGAGGACACTGAAGCTTTCTTT.

The genes are TRBV12-5 and TRBJ1-6; possibly TRBD1 for D (5 bases). The CDR3 is made up of 17 amino acids. V was shortened by 4 bases and J by 0 bases, with 13 bases between the two germline ends. Germline V gene sequence: CDR1 LGHNT, CDR2 FRNRAP. The CDR3 DNA sequence: TGTGCTAGTGGTTGGGGGGGTACAAGCTCCTATAATTCACCCCTCCACTTT. Amino acids: CASGWGGTSSYNSPLHF.

This chain joins TRBV7-2 and TRBJ1-2; TRBD1 matches at 7 bases. Trimming cost V 3 bases and J 1 base; bases outside gene matches: 5. The CDR3 totals 15 residues. In germline, CDR1 is SGHTA, CDR2 FQGNSA. In DNA, the CDR3 is TGTGCCAGCAGCTTCTACGGGACAGATAACTATGGCTACACCTTC. This translates into CASSFYGTDNYGYTF.

The rearrangement links TRBV19 to TRBJ1-4; D gene uncertain. The CDR3 runs to 14 residues. V lost 2 bases and J 7 bases, leaving 11 bases between the germline ends. Germline CDR1 reads LNHDA; CDR2 reads SQIVND (reference sequence). CDR3 bases: TGTGCCAGTAGTATATGGGAAGGGAGTGAAAAACTGTTTTTT. It is translated as CASSIWEGSEKLFF.

The J gene is TRBJ2-1, the V gene TRBV4-1; maybe TRBD1 (5 bases). The ends were cut back, 6 bases at V and 1 base at J, with 10 bases in the middle. This CDR3 is built from 14 residues. CDR1 is MGHRA, CDR2 YSYEKL, per germline. The CDR3 DNA sequence: TGCGCCAGCAGTCCGACAGAATCCTACAATGAGCAGTTCTTC. Its protein product is CASSPTESYNEQFF.

The chain uses TRBV27 and TRBJ2-3, with 9 bases matching TRBD2. Germline lookup yields CDR1 MNHEY and CDR2 SMNVEV (reference sequence). This CDR3 contains 15 residues. Trimming removed 6 bases from V and 5 bases from J; junction bases left unmatched: 9. The CDR3 DNA is TGTGCCAGCAGGTCGGGCGGGGGGGCCGGAGATACGCAGTATTTT. This sequence encodes CASRSGGGAGDTQYF.

This clone was picked up one time. This chain uses TRBV6-6 with TRBJ1-5; D gene uncertain. This CDR3 contains 15 residues. Looked up from germline, CDR1 is MNHNY and CDR2 is SVGAGI (reference sequence). V was trimmed by 6 bases and J by 5 bases, leaving 17 bases between them. The CDR3 loop is CASSPGGKHYQPQHF. CDR3 coding DNA: TGTGCCAGCAGCCCAGGAGGGAAGCATTATCAGCCCCAGCATTTT.

CDR3 sequence reads: CASSQPPVKTSRAFF. DNA of the CDR3: TGCGCCAGCAGTCAACCCCCCGTTAAGACAAGCCGGGCTTTCTTT. This sequence joins TRBV23-1 and TRBJ1-1; D remains ambiguous. TRBV23-1 is placed among ORFs of uncertain function. Trimming removed 2 bases at V and 11 bases at J, with 21 bases between. CDR3 length: 15 amino acids.

This sequence joins TRBV7-9 and TRBJ1-6, with a weak D call TRBD1 (5 bases). The V end was cut by 3 bases, the J end by 5 bases, with 14 bases between. Germline CDR1 is SEHNR and CDR2 is FQNEAQ (reference sequence). This CDR3 region has 16 residues. The CDR3 reads CASSLQGGKNNSPLHF. CDR3 DNA: TGTGCCAGCAGCTTGCAGGGCGGGAAGAATAATTCACCCCTCCACTTT.

The table lists this clone with a few counts. V gene TRBV7-2 combines with J gene TRBJ1-1, with D maybe TRBD1 (6 bases). The length of the CDR3 is 15 residues. The V gene's germline CDR1 is SGHTA and CDR2 FQGNSA. Trimming pared 2 bases from V and 1 base from J, leaving 11 bases between. CDR3 sequence: CASSLRGLRNTEAFF. In nucleotides, the CDR3 is TGTGCCAGCAGCTTAAGGGGGTTGAGGAACACTGAAGCTTTCTTT.

The chain uses TRBV4-2 and TRBJ1-1, with a possible D match to TRBD1 (5 bases). Trimming took 4 bases from V and 4 from J, leaving 16 bases between them. Germline assignment: CDR1 LGHNA and CDR2 YNFKEQ. CDR3 size: 15 residues. The CDR3 reads CASSPEVGLPTEAFF. The CDR3 DNA follows: TGTGCCAGCAGCCCAGAAGTGGGACTCCCCACTGAAGCTTTCTTT.